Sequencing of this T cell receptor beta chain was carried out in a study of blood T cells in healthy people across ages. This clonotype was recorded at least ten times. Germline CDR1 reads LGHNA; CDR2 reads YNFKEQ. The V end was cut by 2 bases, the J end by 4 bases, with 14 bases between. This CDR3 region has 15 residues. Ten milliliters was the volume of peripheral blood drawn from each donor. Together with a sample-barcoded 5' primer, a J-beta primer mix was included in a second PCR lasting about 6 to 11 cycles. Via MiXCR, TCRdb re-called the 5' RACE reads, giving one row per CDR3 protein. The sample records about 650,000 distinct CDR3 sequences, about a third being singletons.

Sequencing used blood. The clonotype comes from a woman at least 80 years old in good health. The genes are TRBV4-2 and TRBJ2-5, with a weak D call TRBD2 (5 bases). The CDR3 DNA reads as TGTGCCAGCAGCCAACTGCGCAATAGCGCAGAGACCCAGTACTTC. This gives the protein CASSQLRNSAETQYF.